The 17 T cell receptor beta chains listed next were all sequenced from one sample in a study of CD8+CD57+ T cells in acquired aplastic anemia. It was genomic DNA that served as the template for profiling TCR beta VDJ and CDR3. TCRdb re-called the reads through MiXCR, storing one row per CDR3 protein. The sample has 180,000 or so distinct CDR3 sequences, about 45% seen once. It was patients with CD8+CD57+ cell expansion by flow cytometry who were chosen for sequencing. The specimen sequenced was sorted CD4+, CD8+, or CD8+CD57+ T cells (not recorded which) from PBMCs. These receptors came from a human donor with aplastic anemia.

This clonotype was seen at least ten times. The genes are TRBV4-1 and TRBJ1-2; TRBD1 is a possible D gene (5 bases). Per germline, CDR1 MGHRA and CDR2 YSYEKL. Trimming removed 1 base from V and 8 bases from J, with 17 bases in between. CDR3 length equals 15 residues. DNA for the CDR3: TGCGCCAGCAGCCAAGTAGGGGCCCCGGCTGGAGGCTACACCTTC. The encoded protein is CASSQVGAPAGGYTF.

This clonotype has at least ten counts. The V call is TRBV9, the J call TRBJ2-7, with no clear D. Germline assignment: CDR1 SGDLS and CDR2 YYNGEE. The CDR3 spans 14 residues. V dropped 0 bases and J dropped 0 bases, with 7 bases sitting between them. The DNA for the CDR3 is TGTGCCAGCAGCGTAGTCCCCGCCTCCTACGAGCAGTACTTC. Translation: CASSVVPASYEQYF.

About this clonotype: Given the absence of the conserved phenylalanine or tryptophan at the CDR3 end, a read error is likely. This chain uses TRBV10-3 with TRBJ2-1; maybe TRBD1 (6 bases). The CDR3 consists of 14 residues. Germline loops: CDR1 ENHRY, CDR2 SYGVKD. CDR3 sequence: CASKGTISDNEQFL. The CDR3 nucleotides read TGTGCCAGTAAAGGGACAATCTCCGACAATGAGCAGTTCCTC.

This clonotype was detected only a few times. V and J are TRBV4-3 and TRBJ2-7; D not certain. The CDR3 runs 14 residues. Germline CDR1 LGHNA, CDR2 YSLEER. V was cut by 4 bases and J by 0 bases, with 10 bases left in between. The CDR3 DNA reads TGCGCCAGCAGCCGTAGCAGAAGCTCCTACGAGCAGTACTTC. Protein sequence: CASSRSRSSYEQYF.

This chain connects TRBV10-1 to TRBJ2-1; D unclear. Germline-derived CDR1 and CDR2 are WNHNN and SYGVQD (reference sequence). CDR3 size: 14 residues. V lost 2 bases and J 6 bases, leaving 11 bases between the germline ends. CDR3 residues: CASSEVGSLNEQFF. For the CDR3, the DNA is TGCGCCAGCAGTGAGGTCGGCTCCCTCAATGAGCAGTTCTTC.

The chain links TRBV11-1 to TRBJ2-3; the match to TRBD2 covers 12 bases. In germline, CDR1 is SGHAT, CDR2 FQDESV (reference sequence). The CDR3 runs 17 residues. V dropped 1 base and J dropped 2; count of bases not matched to a gene: 4. CDR3 in amino acids: CASSLGLAGGNTDTQYF. CDR3 sequence (DNA): TGTGCCAGCAGCTTAGGGCTAGCGGGAGGGAACACAGATACGCAGTATTTT.

The chain combines TRBV7-2 with TRBJ2-1, with 12 bases fitting TRBD2. CDR1 SGHTA and CDR2 FQGNSA come from the germline V gene. The CDR3 contains 13 residues. Trimming cost V 6 bases and J 10 bases; bases outside gene matches: 4. CDR3 nucleotide sequence: TGTGCCAGCAGGTACACTAGCGGGGGGGAGCAGTTCTTC. It is translated as CASRYTSGGEQFF.

The chain combines TRBV11-2 with TRBJ2-2; possible D gene TRBD2, 5 bases. Germline V gene sequence: CDR1 SGHAT, CDR2 FQNNGV. Trimming shortened V by 5 bases and J by 8 bases, and 12 bases separated the two germline ends. The CDR3 has 13 amino acids. The CDR3 DNA reads TGTGCCAGCAGCATCCGACCGGGAGGGGAGCTGTTTTTT. It codes for CASSIRPGGELFF.

This clonotype has at least ten counts. The genes are TRBV12-3 or TRBV12-4 and TRBJ2-2; the D gene is possibly TRBD2 (7 bases). Trimming took 3 bases from V and 0 from J, leaving 11 bases between them. The CDR3 covers 16 residues. The CDR3 nucleotides are TGTGCCAGCAGTTTCGGCGGGGGCGCGAACACCGGGGAGCTGTTTTTT. Amino acid sequence: CASSFGGGANTGELFF.

The chain carries TRBV9 and TRBJ2-7; 8 nucleotides line up with TRBD2. The CDR3 spans 14 residues. V was pared by 4 bases and J by 2 bases, with 5 bases of the junction left unmatched. Germline CDR1 reads SGDLS; CDR2 reads YYNGEE. CDR3: CASSSRGGTYEQYF. In nucleotides, the CDR3 is TGTGCCAGCAGCTCACGCGGGGGGACCTACGAGCAGTACTTC.

The chain couples TRBV7-2 to TRBJ2-7, with unresolved D. CDR3 length equals 11 residues. Germline V gene data show CDR1 as SGHTA and CDR2 as FQGNSA. The germline V and J ends were trimmed by 10 bases and 2 bases, with 9 bases remaining between them. The CDR3 DNA follows: TGTGCCACGGCGGAAACCTACGAGCAGTACTTC. Translation: CATAETYEQYF. The whole variable domain, remainder taken from reference TRBV7-2 and TRBJ2-7, is GAGVSQSPSNKVTEKGKDVELRCDPISGHTALYWYRQSLGQGLEFLIYFQGNSAPDKSGLPSDRFSAERTGGSVSTLTIQRTQQEDSAVYLCATAETYEQYFGPGTRLTVT.

This clonotype was counted at least ten times. The rearrangement joins TRBV7-8 to TRBJ2-7; D possibly uses TRBD1 or TRBD2 (7 bases each). This CDR3 contains 13 residues. V was pared by 1 base and J by 7 bases, with 11 bases between. Germline V CDR1 and CDR2: SGHVS, FQNEAQ. CDR3 loop: CASSLGQGGEQYF. The CDR3 DNA is TGTGCCAGCAGCTTAGGCCAGGGGGGGGAGCAGTACTTC.

Comment on this clonotype: Given a much more abundant clone one base away, this may be a read error. This rearrangement joins TRBV5-1 to TRBJ2-1; 7 nucleotides agree with TRBD2. This CDR3 contains 16 residues. The germline gives CDR1 SGHRS, CDR2 YFSETQ. The CDR3 reads CVSAREEISTYNEQFF. CDR3 in DNA: TGCGTCAGCGCACGGGAGGAAATTAGCACCTACAATGAGCAGTTCTTC.

The chain is built from TRBV10-3 and TRBJ1-1; D unclear. The CDR3 is 14 residues long. V lost 4 bases to trimming and J lost 1 base, with 10 bases between them. Germline CDR1 and CDR2: ENHRY and SYGVKD. The CDR3 DNA reads as TGTGCCATCAGTGCGCGGCAGACGAACACTGAAGCTTTCTTT. Translating gives CAISARQTNTEAFF.

The rearrangement links TRBV6-1 to TRBJ1-2, with D possibly being TRBD1 (5 bases). This CDR3 is 15 amino acids long. CDR1 and CDR2 (germline): MNHNS, SASEGT. V lost 0 bases and J 8 bases, leaving 16 bases between the germline ends. This CDR3 reads CASSEAFPGRDGYTF. The DNA for the CDR3 is TGTGCCAGCAGTGAAGCTTTCCCAGGGCGGGACGGCTACACCTTC.

This clonotype was found many times. The chain employs TRBV15 and TRBJ1-1; no reliable D call. V was cut by 0 bases and J by 1 base, with 6 bases left in between. The CDR3 consists of 14 residues. Germline V gives CDR1 LNHNV, CDR2 YYDKDF (reference sequence). CDR3 loop: CATSREHRNTEAFF. CDR3 nucleotide sequence: TGTGCCACCAGCAGAGAACACCGGAACACTGAAGCTTTCTTT.

Here the CDR3 DNA reads TGTGCCAGCAGCTTTTACGGGGCCTCAAAAGAGACCCAGTACTTC. Its protein product is CASSFYGASKETQYF. The chain is built from TRBV5-8 and TRBJ2-5; D possibly uses TRBD1 or TRBD2 (5 bases each). The CDR3 is 15 residues long. Germline CDR1 reads SGHTS; CDR2 reads YDEGEE. V lost 2 bases to trimming and J lost 3 bases, with 14 bases between them.